This entry lists 17 T cell receptor beta chains sequenced from one sample in a study of post-analysis software for immune sequencing data. General study findings and limits: Patients had higher frequencies than controls of roughly five TRBV segments, including TRBV5-6, TRBV5-1 and TRBV20-1.

For these receptors, no antigen is known. TCR beta cDNA libraries included unique molecular identifiers. TCRdb ran MiXCR on the PCR reads and lists one entry per CDR3 protein. The repertoire holds hundreds of thousands of distinct CDR3 sequences, roughly two fifths seen once, with under 2% in the top ten. Sample: blood. The receptors stem from a girl aged 10 to 17 with multiple sclerosis.

The genes are TRBV10-3 and TRBJ2-2; TRBD2 aligns across 12 bases. The CDR3 runs to 14 residues. V was clipped by 10 bases and J by 5 bases; unmatched bases: 5. The germline gives CDR1 ENHRY, CDR2 SYGVKD. The CDR3 sequence: CATGGLAGTGELFF. The CDR3 nucleotides are TGTGCCACCGGAGGACTAGCGGGGACCGGGGAGCTGTTTTTT.

This clonotype has a single count. J is TRBJ2-5 and V is TRBV20-1; D may be TRBD1 or TRBD2 (5 bases each). CDR1 and CDR2 (germline): DFQATT, SNEGSKA (reference sequence). The CDR3 length is 13 residues. V shed 5 bases and J shed 2 bases, with 12 bases lying between them. CDR3 coding DNA: TGCAGTGCTGTAGGGACGGCACAAGAGACCCAGTACTTC. Translated, it gives CSAVGTAQETQYF.

There are a few counts of this clonotype. This sequence joins TRBV7-7 and TRBJ2-1; a weak D match, TRBD2 (7 bases). Trimming took off 7 bases at V and 7 bases at J, with 14 bases between the two ends. Germline CDR1 SSHAT, CDR2 FNYEAQ (reference sequence). This CDR3 is 13 amino acids long. CDR3 region: CASTLGGANEQFF. The CDR3, as DNA: TGTGCCAGCACTTTAGGGGGGGCGAATGAGCAGTTCTTC. The full variable domain, rest sourced from reference TRBV7-7 and TRBJ2-1, is GAGVSQSPRYKVTKRGQDVTLRCDPISSHATLYWYQQALGQGPEFLTYFNYEAQPDKSGLPSDRFSAERPEGSISTLTIQRTEQRDSAMYRCASTLGGANEQFFGPGTRLTVL.

This clonotype was detected a few times. The chain carries TRBV29-1 and TRBJ1-2; the match to TRBD1 covers 7 bases. The junction had 13 bases not matched to a gene; V was cut back by 8 bases and J by 4 bases. The CDR3 runs 14 residues. The germline gives CDR1 SQVTM, CDR2 ANQGSEA. CDR3 sequence reads: CSSDILQGGYGYTF. CDR3 nucleotides: TGCAGCTCGGACATCCTCCAGGGGGGCTATGGCTACACCTTC.

V is TRBV2 and J is TRBJ2-1; D is unresolved. There are 14 residues in the CDR3. Between the trimmed V and J ends, which lost 0 bases and 5 bases, there was a span of 8 bases. The V gene's germline CDR1 is SNHLY and CDR2 FYNNEI. The CDR3 DNA sequence: TGTGCCAGCAGTGAAGCGGGTTATGACAATGAGCAGTTCTTC. Translation gives CASSEAGYDNEQFF.

This rearrangement joins TRBV6-6 to TRBJ1-1, with unresolved D. The germline gives CDR1 MNHNY, CDR2 SVGAGI (reference sequence). Trimming cost V 8 bases and J 2 bases, with 6 bases left between them. The CDR3 has 11 residues. CDR3 nucleotide sequence: TGTGCCAGCGAGATTAACACTGAAGCTTTCTTT. It translates to CASEINTEAFF.

In this sample, this clonotype turned up a few times. The chain recombines TRBV7-9 with TRBJ2-1, with 7 bases identical to TRBD1. CDR1 is SEHNR, CDR2 FQNEAQ, per germline (reference sequence). J was trimmed by 0 bases and V by 5 bases; bases with no gene match: 7. The CDR3 runs to 16 residues. In DNA form, the CDR3 reads TGTGCCAGCAGCCCGACAGGGCTCCGCTCCTACAATGAGCAGTTCTTC. Protein sequence: CASSPTGLRSYNEQFF.

This clonotype was observed once. This rearrangement joins TRBV12-3 or TRBV12-4 to TRBJ2-7; TRBD1 matches at 8 bases. The J call is doubtful: the DNA matches TRBJ2-5 better. The CDR3 loop spans 15 amino acids. The CDR3 nucleotides are TGTGCCAGCAGTTTGGATGGGCGACAGGGGGAGACCCAGTACTTC. Protein sequence: CASSLDGRQGETQYF.

This clonotype appeared once. V is TRBV6-6 and J is TRBJ1-5; D is unclear. V was cut by 8 bases and J by 0 bases, with 14 bases left in between. Per the germline V gene, CDR1 is MNHNY and CDR2 is SVGAGI (reference sequence). This CDR3 contains 15 residues. The CDR3 coding sequence is TGTGCCAGCGACTTGGATGGCTATAGCAATCAGCCCCAGCATTTT. It translates to CASDLDGYSNQPQHF.

A few counts support this clonotype. V gene TRBV27 combines with J gene TRBJ2-7, with D possibly TRBD2 on 5 matching bases. The CDR3 consists of 15 residues. Germline assignment: CDR1 MNHEY and CDR2 SMNVEV (reference sequence). Between the trimmed V and J ends, which lost 4 bases and 0 bases, there was a span of 13 bases. The CDR3 DNA reads TGTGCCAGCAGTTCCCAGAGCGGTCTCTCCTACGAGCAGTACTTC. Protein sequence: CASSSQSGLSYEQYF.

The chain couples TRBV7-9 to TRBJ2-1, with 12 nucleotides matching TRBD1. The germline CDR1 and CDR2 sequences are SEHNR and FQNEAQ (reference sequence). This CDR3 comprises 18 residues. Germline trimming cut 6 bases from V and 4 bases from J; bases unmatched to any gene: 13. The CDR3 DNA is TGTGCCAGCAGTAAACTCCGAAGGGACAGGGGGCTGTACAATGAGCAGTTCTTC. It yields the protein CASSKLRRDRGLYNEQFF.

The chain uses TRBV7-6 and TRBJ1-1, with 7 bases that match TRBD1. The CDR3 extends over 15 amino acids. Germline CDR1 reads SGHVS; CDR2 reads FNYEAQ. V was clipped by 5 bases and J by 5 bases; unmatched bases: 11. The CDR3 nucleotides are TGTGCCAGCAGCGCGCAACAGGGGATGAGAACTGAAGCTTTCTTT. The encoded protein is CASSAQQGMRTEAFF. The variable domain in full, with the rest retrieved from reference TRBV7-6 and TRBJ1-1, is GAGVSQSPRYKVTKRGQDVALRCDPISGHVSLYWYRQALGQGPEFLTYFNYEAQQDKSGLPNDRFSAERPEGSISTLTIQRTEQRDSAMYRCASSAQQGMRTEAFFGQGTRLTVV.

The chain has TRBV20-1 and TRBJ2-4; 7 nucleotides match TRBD2. The end of the DNA aligns better with TRBJ2-7, so the J call may be wrong. The V gene's germline CDR1 is DFQATT and CDR2 SNEGSKA (reference sequence). The CDR3 contains 12 residues. The CDR3 here is CSAMGSGNEQYF. The CDR3 region has the DNA TGCAGTGCTATGGGGAGCGGGAACGAGCAGTACTTC.

V gene TRBV27 combines with J gene TRBJ1-6; D remains ambiguous. Germline CDR1 and CDR2: MNHEY and SMNVEV (reference sequence). This CDR3 is 15 amino acids long. V shed 0 bases and J shed 10 bases, with 13 bases lying between them. The CDR3 region has the DNA TGTGCCAGCAGTTTATCCCCAGGAGCGTTATCACCCCTCCACTTT. As protein: CASSLSPGALSPLHF.

This chain connects TRBV12-3 or TRBV12-4 to TRBJ1-1; D remains unclear. The CDR3 loop spans 13 amino acids. The V gene lost 4 bases and the J gene lost 3 bases, with 9 bases spanning the gap. The CDR3 DNA sequence: TGTGCCAGCAGTTCGGGCTGGTACACTGAAGCTTTCTTT. It is translated as CASSSGWYTEAFF.

The chain carries TRBV24-1 and TRBJ2-6; possibly TRBD2 for D (5 bases). V was shortened by 4 bases and J by 0 bases, with 9 bases between the two germline ends. The CDR3 has 16 residues. Looked up from germline, CDR1 is KGHDR and CDR2 is SFDVKD. The CDR3 loop is CATSDPGLSGANVLTF. In DNA, the CDR3 is TGTGCCACCAGTGACCCTGGACTCTCTGGGGCCAACGTCCTGACTTTC.

J is TRBJ2-7 and V is TRBV7-2; the match to TRBD1 covers 8 bases. This CDR3 spans 16 amino acids. Per the germline V gene, CDR1 is SGHTA and CDR2 is FQGNSA. V was pared by 5 bases and J by 3 bases, with 12 bases of the junction left unmatched. CDR3 sequence (DNA): TGTGCCAGCAGCCCCGACAGGGGCTCACAGATCTACGAGCAGTACTTC. Translation gives CASSPDRGSQIYEQYF.